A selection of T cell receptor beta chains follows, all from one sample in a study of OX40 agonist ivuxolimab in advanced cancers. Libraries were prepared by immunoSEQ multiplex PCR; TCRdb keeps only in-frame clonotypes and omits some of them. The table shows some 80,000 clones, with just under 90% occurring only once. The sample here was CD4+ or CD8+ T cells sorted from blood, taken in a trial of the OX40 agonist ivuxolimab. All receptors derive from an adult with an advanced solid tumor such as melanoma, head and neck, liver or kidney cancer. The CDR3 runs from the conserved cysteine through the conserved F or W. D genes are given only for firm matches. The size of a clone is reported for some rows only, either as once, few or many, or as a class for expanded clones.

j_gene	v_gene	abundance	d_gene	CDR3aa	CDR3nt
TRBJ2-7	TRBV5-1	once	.	CASSSDSFYEQYF	TGCGCCAGCAGTTCAGACTCCTTTTACGAGCAGTACTTC
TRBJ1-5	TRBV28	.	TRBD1	CASSLDRNQPQHF	TGTGCCAGCAGCTTGGACAGGAATCAGCCCCAGCATTTT
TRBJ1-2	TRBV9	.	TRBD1	CASSATDRVGGYTF	TGTGCCAGCAGCGCGACGGACAGGGTAGGTGGCTACACCTTC
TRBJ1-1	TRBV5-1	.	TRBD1	CASTQIQGAGTEAFF	TGCGCCAGCACCCAAATACAGGGGGCTGGCACTGAAGCTTTCTTT
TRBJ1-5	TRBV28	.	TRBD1	CASSPPTGVYRPQHF	TGTGCCAGCAGCCCCCCGACAGGGGTATATCGGCCCCAGCATTTT
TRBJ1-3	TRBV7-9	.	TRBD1	CASSLQGGIGNTIYF	TGTGCCAGCAGCCTCCAGGGGGGCATTGGAAACACCATATATTTT
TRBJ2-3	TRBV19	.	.	CASSMGDTQYF	TGTGCCAGTAGTATGGGGGATACGCAGTATTTT
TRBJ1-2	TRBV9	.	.	CASSVGPGANYGYTF	TGTGCCAGCAGCGTAGGGCCGGGGGCTAACTATGGCTACACCTTC
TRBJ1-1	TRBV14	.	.	CASSQQGIRNTEAFF	TGTGCCAGCAGCCAGCAGGGGATCAGGAACACTGAAGCTTTCTTT
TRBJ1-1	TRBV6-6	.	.	CASGAYRVKAFF	TGTGCCAGCGGGGCTTACAGGGTCAAAGCTTTCTTT
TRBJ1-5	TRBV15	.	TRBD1	CATSTRQGPNQPQHF	TGTGCCACCAGCACCCGACAGGGGCCTAATCAGCCCCAGCATTTT
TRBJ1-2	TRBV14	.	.	CASSQARGGYGYTF	TGTGCCAGCAGCCAGGCCCGGGGGGGCTATGGCTACACCTTC
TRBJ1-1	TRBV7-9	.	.	CASSSDHGAFF	TGTGCCAGCAGCTCAGACCACGGAGCTTTCTTT
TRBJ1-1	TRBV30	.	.	CAGRGAFF	TGTGCCGGCCGGGGAGCTTTCTTT
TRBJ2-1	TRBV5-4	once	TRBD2	CASSQIAGGPKNEQFF	TGTGCCAGCAGCCAAATAGCGGGAGGGCCTAAGAATGAGCAGTTCTTC
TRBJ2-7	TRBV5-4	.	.	CASSLARGRGGAYEQYF	TGTGCCAGCAGCTTGGCCCGAGGTAGAGGGGGGGCCTACGAGCAGTACTTC
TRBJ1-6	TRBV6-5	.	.	CASSYSTLLDSPLHF	TGTGCCAGCAGTTACTCGACCCTATTGGATTCACCCCTCCACTTT
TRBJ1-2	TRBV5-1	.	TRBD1	CASSPAGDSRGSGYTF	TGCGCCAGCAGCCCTGCCGGGGACAGCCGGGGATCTGGCTACACCTTC
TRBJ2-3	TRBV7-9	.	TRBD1	CATGQDDQPQYF	TGTGCCACCGGACAGGACGATCAACCGCAGTATTTT
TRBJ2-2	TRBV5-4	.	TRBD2	CASSLTSGGDLPGELFF	TGTGCCAGCAGCTTGACTAGCGGGGGGGATTTGCCCGGGGAGCTGTTTTTT
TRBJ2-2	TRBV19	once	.	CASTSIWAPTGELFF	TGTGCCAGTACTTCAATATGGGCCCCAACCGGGGAGCTGTTTTTT
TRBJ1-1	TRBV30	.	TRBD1	CAWSVLQGGTEAFF	TGTGCCTGGAGTGTACTACAGGGGGGCACTGAAGCTTTCTTT
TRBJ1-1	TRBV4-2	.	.	CASSLHGSNTEAFF	TGTGCCAGCAGCCTCCATGGGTCGAACACTGAAGCTTTCTTT
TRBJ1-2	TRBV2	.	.	CASSENPGHIYGYTF	TGTGCCAGCAGTGAAAACCCGGGACACATCTATGGCTACACCTTC
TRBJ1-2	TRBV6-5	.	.	CASSYSRTGNGYTF	TGTGCCAGCAGTTACTCGAGGACGGGGAATGGCTACACCTTC
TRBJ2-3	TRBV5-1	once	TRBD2	CASSLAVGLESLDTQYF	TGCGCCAGCAGCTTGGCCGTTGGACTAGAATCGTTGGATACGCAGTATTTT
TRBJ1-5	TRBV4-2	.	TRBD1	CASSLTGGGQVGPQHF	TGTGCCAGCAGCCTCACCGGGGGGGGACAGGTAGGTCCCCAGCATTTT
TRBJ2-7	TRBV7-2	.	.	CASSIGGYEQCF	TGTGCCAGCAGCATAGGGGGTTACGAGCAGTGCTTC
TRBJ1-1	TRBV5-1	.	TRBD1	CASMRQGDTEAFF	TGCGCCAGCATGCGACAGGGGGATACTGAAGCTTTCTTT
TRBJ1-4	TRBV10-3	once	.	CAISVRGEKLFF	TGTGCCATCAGCGTACGGGGGGAAAAACTGTTTTTT
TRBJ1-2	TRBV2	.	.	CASSLGPNYGYTF	TGTGCCAGCAGCCTCGGACCGAACTATGGCTACACCTTC
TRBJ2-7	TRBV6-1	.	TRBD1	CASRSGTGTHEQYF	TGTGCCAGCAGGTCCGGGACAGGGACCCACGAGCAGTACTTC
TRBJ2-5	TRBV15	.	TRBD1	CATSSDTGQGLGETQYF	TGTGCCACCAGCTCCGACACCGGACAGGGGCTGGGGGAGACCCAGTACTTC
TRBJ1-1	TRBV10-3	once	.	CAITPRLNTEAFF	TGTGCCATCACCCCCAGACTGAACACTGAAGCTTTCTTT
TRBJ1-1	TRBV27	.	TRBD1	CASSLSGTAQLLEAFF	TGTGCCAGCAGTTTATCTGGGACAGCACAGCTTTTAGAAGCTTTCTTT
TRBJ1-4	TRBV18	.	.	CASSQGGTTNEKLFF	TGTGCCAGCTCACAGGGGGGCACAACTAATGAAAAACTGTTTTTT
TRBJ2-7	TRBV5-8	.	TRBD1	CASSPRDRRAYEQYF	TGTGCCAGCAGCCCTAGGGACAGGAGGGCCTACGAGCAGTACTTC
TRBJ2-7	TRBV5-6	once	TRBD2	CASSSGTSGRAEQYF	TGTGCCAGCAGCTCCGGGACTAGCGGGAGGGCCGAGCAGTACTTC
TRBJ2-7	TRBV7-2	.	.	CASSLEPPPEQYF	TGTGCCAGCAGCTTAGAACCCCCGCCTGAGCAGTACTTC
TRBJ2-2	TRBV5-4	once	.	CASRLGLRHAAGELFF	TGTGCCAGCAGATTGGGGCTCCGACATGCGGCCGGGGAGCTGTTTTTT
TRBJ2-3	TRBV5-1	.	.	CATESGAGTDTQYF	TGCGCCACCGAAAGCGGAGCGGGCACAGATACGCAGTATTTT
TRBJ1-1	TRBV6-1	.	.	CASSEAHGTEAFF	TGTGCCAGCAGTGAAGCCCATGGCACTGAAGCTTTCTTT
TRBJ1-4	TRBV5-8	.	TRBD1	CASSLYQGASLGTNEKLFF	TGTGCCAGCAGCTTATATCAGGGGGCGAGTTTGGGGACTAATGAAAAACTGTTTTTT
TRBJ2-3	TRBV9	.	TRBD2	CASSVGTSAGGTDTQYF	TGTGCCAGCAGCGTAGGGACTAGCGCGGGGGGGACAGATACGCAGTATTTT
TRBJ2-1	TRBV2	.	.	CASSEAQDSYNEQFF	TGTGCCAGCAGTGAAGCTCAGGACTCCTACAATGAGCAGTTCTTC
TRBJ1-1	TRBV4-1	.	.	CASSQEGQGMGGTEAFF	TGCGCCAGCAGCCAAGAGGGTCAGGGAATGGGAGGGACTGAAGCTTTCTTT
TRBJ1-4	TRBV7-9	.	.	CASSFGLGGNEKLFF	TGTGCCAGCAGCTTTGGGTTGGGCGGTAATGAAAAACTGTTTTTT
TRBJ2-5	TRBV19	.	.	CASSIDGFRLRETQYF	TGTGCCAGTAGTATAGATGGTTTTCGCCTGCGGGAGACCCAGTACTTC
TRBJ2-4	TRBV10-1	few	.	CASSESWGAKNIQYF	TGCGCCAGCAGTGAGTCGTGGGGAGCCAAAAACATTCAGTACTTC
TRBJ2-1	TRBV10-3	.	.	CAIGTSNYNEQFF	TGTGCCATCGGGACATCTAATTACAATGAGCAGTTCTTC
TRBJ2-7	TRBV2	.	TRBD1	CASRGDRTIYEQYF	TGTGCCAGCAGGGGGGACAGGACAATCTACGAGCAGTACTTC